This T cell receptor (beta chain) derives from a study of CD8 T cells in ankylosing spondylitis. Findings and caveats of the study: As reported, disease-linked clones showed significant enrichment in matched ankylosing spondylitis synovial fluid. A TCR beta motif of several highly homologous variants seemed to mark ankylosing spondylitis blood.

Ten or more counts support this clonotype. Antigen specificity is unknown. V was clipped by 3 bases and J by 5 bases, with 23 bases between them. CDR1 and CDR2 (germline): DFQATT, SNEGSKA (reference sequence). This CDR3 has 17 residues. With molecular barcodes, quantitative 5'-RACE was used to make the TCR beta libraries. TCRdb processed the 5' RACE reads anew with MiXCR; each CDR3 protein has one entry. Of under 300,000 distinct CDR3 sequences listed, approximately 9% are singletons. The TCR sequence derives from a male donor with ankylosing spondylitis or in good health (not recorded which). Sequencing was carried out using blood, either unsorted or a sorted T cell fraction (not recorded which). The chain uses TRBV20-1 and TRBJ1-5, with D hard to call. CDR3 sequence reads: CSARGKGQSVFYQPQHF. CDR3 DNA: TGCAGTGCTAGGGGGAAAGGGCAGAGTGTATTTTATCAGCCCCAGCATTTT.